The clone carrying this T cell receptor (beta chain) was counted a few times. For the second PCR, which ran for 7 to 11 cycles, a sample-barcoded 5' primer and a J-beta primer mix were used. TCRdb reprocessed the 5' RACE reads with MiXCR, giving one entry per CDR3 protein. The data contain some 760,000 distinct CDR3 sequences, 20% to 30% of them seen just once; the ten biggest clones take up 9.4%. This entry comes from a study of blood T cells in healthy people across ages. Germline CDR1 and CDR2: SGDLS and YYNGEE. The CDR3 loop spans 12 amino acids. V lost 4 bases and J 14 bases, leaving 15 bases between the germline ends. The same sample was also used in a study of T cells of mothers and their children.

Sequencing was carried out using blood. The origin of this receptor is a boy under 18 in good health. The chain joins TRBV9 to TRBJ1-4; D possibly corresponds to TRBD1 (5 bases). For the CDR3, the DNA is TGTGCCAGCAGCTCAGGGTCTTCTAGTCTGTTTTTT. Its protein is CASSSGSSSLFF. Based on the CDR3 plus reference TRBV9 and TRBJ1-4, the full variable domain is DSGVTQTPKHLITATGQRVTLRCSPRSGDLSVYWYQQSLDQGLQFLIQYYNGEERAKGNILERFSAQQFPDLHSELNLSSLELGDSALYFCASSSGSSSLFFGSGTQLSVL.